A selection of T cell receptor beta chains follows, all from one sample in a study of OX40 agonist ivuxolimab in advanced cancers. Repertoires were generated with immunoSEQ multiplex PCR, while TCRdb's copy carries only in-frame clones and drops some. The sample has approximately 48,000 clones; about 80% are singletons. The source was CD4+ or CD8+ T cells sorted from blood, collected in a trial of the OX40 agonist ivuxolimab. These receptor sequences come from an adult with an advanced solid tumor such as melanoma, head and neck, liver or kidney cancer. The CDR3 runs from the conserved cysteine through the conserved F or W. D genes are given only for firm matches. The size field is filled for only some rows; it gives once, few, many or a size class.

v_gene,abundance,j_gene,d_gene,CDR3aa,CDR3nt
TRBV6-5,-,TRBJ1-1,TRBD1,CASSYSGTGAFF,TGTGCCAGCAGTTACTCGGGGACAGGGGCTTTCTTT
TRBV7-9,-,TRBJ2-7,-,CASSQSQGGYEQYF,TGTGCCAGCAGCCAATCTCAGGGGGGCTACGAGCAGTACTTC
TRBV6-5,-,TRBJ1-2,-,CASCPGMRHYGYTF,TGTGCCAGTTGCCCAGGGATGCGACATTATGGCTACACCTTC
TRBV28,-,TRBJ2-1,-,CASSSGAYNEQFF,TGTGCCAGCAGCTCCGGGGCTTACAATGAGCAGTTCTTC
TRBV23-1,-,TRBJ2-7,TRBD1,CASSQAPGQAGYEQYF,TGCGCCAGCAGTCAAGCCCCCGGACAGGCCGGATACGAGCAGTACTTC
TRBV5-1,-,TRBJ1-1,-,CASSWTRNTEAFF,TGCGCCAGCAGCTGGACAAGGAACACTGAAGCTTTCTTT
TRBV7-8,-,TRBJ2-1,TRBD2,CASSRPLAGVSYNEQFF,TGTGCCAGCAGCCGACCTCTAGCGGGGGTGTCCTACAATGAGCAGTTCTTC
TRBV7-9,once,TRBJ1-5,-,CASSLGGAQPQHF,TGTGCCAGCAGCTTAGGAGGGGCTCAGCCCCAGCATTTT
TRBV18,once,TRBJ2-2,-,CASSLVGQNTGELFF,TGTGCCAGCTCACTCGTAGGACAGAACACCGGGGAGCTGTTTTTT
TRBV20-1,-,TRBJ2-5,-,CSAFRETQYF,TGCAGTGCTTTTCGAGAGACCCAGTACTTC
TRBV19,-,TRBJ2-5,-,CASKDSSEKTQYF,TGTGCCAGTAAGGACAGCTCGGAGAAGACCCAGTACTTC
TRBV7-8,-,TRBJ2-7,-,CASSRQGVSGTYEQYF,TGTGCCAGCAGCCGACAGGGCGTTAGCGGGACATACGAGCAGTACTTC
TRBV7-2,-,TRBJ2-7,TRBD2,CASSLTLAGGYLSYEQYF,TGTGCCAGCAGCTTAACTCTAGCGGGGGGGTACTTGTCCTACGAGCAGTACTTC
TRBV18,-,TRBJ1-2,TRBD1,CASSLRTGIYGYTF,TGTGCCAGCTCACTACGGACAGGGATCTATGGCTACACCTTC
TRBV28,-,TRBJ1-2,-,CASSLIQDPQGYTF,TGTGCCAGCAGTTTAATCCAGGATCCGCAGGGCTACACCTTC
TRBV6-5,few,TRBJ1-2,-,CASSYVRSYGYTF,TGTGCCAGCAGTTACGTCCGTTCCTATGGCTACACCTTC
TRBV2,-,TRBJ2-7,TRBD1,CASSGDRSYEQYF,TGTGCCAGCAGTGGGGACAGGTCCTACGAGCAGTACTTC